The 16 T cell receptor beta chains below come from one sample, sequenced in a study of beta chain features in type 1 diabetes. Sequencing targeted expressed TCRB transcripts, as all isolated RNA had been reverse transcribed. Only in-frame clones appear in the TCRdb table, and some are missing; sequencing was by immunoSEQ multiplex PCR. This sample has about 220,000 clones, with 11% found just once. Sequenced material: central memory CD4+ T cells from blood. These receptors were taken from a man between 18 and 29 years old in good health.

The sample holds a few counts of this clone. The chain has TRBV7-2 and TRBJ2-1; D is unresolved. Trimming removed 0 bases at V and 10 bases at J, with 13 bases between. The CDR3 totals 14 residues. Germline V gene data show CDR1 as SGHTA and CDR2 as FQGNSA. The CDR3 DNA reads as TGTGCCAGCAGCTTAGCGGCTACTGCTGGGGAGCAGTTCTTC. Translation: CASSLAATAGEQFF.

The genes are TRBV18 and TRBJ1-1; D unresolved. CDR1 is KGHSH, CDR2 LQKENI, per germline. This CDR3 region has 15 residues. The V gene lost 2 bases and the J gene lost 1 base, with 11 bases spanning the gap. The chain's CDR3 is CASSPGAAGNTEAFF. The CDR3 nucleotides are TGTGCCAGCTCACCAGGAGCAGCGGGGAACACTGAAGCTTTCTTT.

In this sample, this clone turned up a few times. The rearrangement uses TRBV9 and TRBJ1-1; the D gene is possibly TRBD1 (5 bases). There are 16 residues in the CDR3. Germline CDR1 reads SGDLS; CDR2 reads YYNGEE. V dropped 4 bases and J dropped 1 base, with 17 bases sitting between them. CDR3 protein: CASSPYGTIRNTEAFF. The CDR3 nucleotides read TGTGCCAGCAGCCCCTATGGGACCATCCGGAACACTGAAGCTTTCTTT.

CDR3 sequence: CASKGGGTDTQYF. Here the CDR3 DNA reads TGTGCCAGCAAGGGGGGCGGCACAGATACGCAGTATTTT. The V and J genes are TRBV5-4 and TRBJ2-3; either TRBD1 or TRBD2 may supply D (6 bases each). V gave up 6 bases and J gave up 1 base, with 9 bases separating them. Germline V gene sequence: CDR1 SGHNT, CDR2 YYREEE (reference sequence). This CDR3 is built from 13 residues.

The gene calls are TRBV5-4 and TRBJ2-1; 8 bases line up with TRBD1. V shed 4 bases, J shed 7 bases, and the junction held 10 bases outside the gene matches. The CDR3 loop spans 15 amino acids. From germline, CDR1 is SGHNT and CDR2 YYREEE (reference sequence). The CDR3 coding sequence is TGTGCCAGCAGCACCGGACAGGGTTGGGGGAATGAGCAGTTCTTC. This encodes CASSTGQGWGNEQFF.

The V call is TRBV5-1, the J call TRBJ1-1, with a possible D match to TRBD1 (6 bases). The V end lost 4 bases, the J end lost 1 base, and 11 bases lay between the germline ends. CDR1 is SGHRS and CDR2 is YFSETQ in the germline V gene. The CDR3 covers 14 residues. CDR3 amino acids: CASSPGGANTEAFF. In nucleotides, the CDR3 is TGCGCCAGCAGCCCCGGGGGGGCGAACACTGAAGCTTTCTTT. The full variable domain, in which reference TRBV5-1 and TRBJ1-1 provide the parts outside the CDR3, is KAGVTQTPRYLIKTRGQQVTLSCSPISGHRSVSWYQQTPGQGLQFLFEYFSETQRNKGNFPGRFSGRQFSNSRSEMNVSTLELGDSALYLCASSPGGANTEAFFGQGTRLTVV.

The rearrangement joins TRBV7-8 to TRBJ1-5; D perhaps matches TRBD1 (6 bases). V gave up 2 bases and J gave up 1 base, with 18 bases separating them. Germline V CDR1 and CDR2: SGHVS, FQNEAQ. The CDR3 is made up of 18 amino acids. CDR3 protein: CASSLQTGGVGSNQPQHF. Written as DNA, the CDR3 is TGTGCCAGCAGCTTACAGACAGGAGGGGTCGGGAGCAATCAGCCCCAGCATTTT.

The CDR3 here is CASSQDKAGDTGELFF. CDR3 nucleotide sequence: TGCGCCAGCAGCCAAGATAAGGCAGGGGACACCGGGGAGCTGTTTTTT. The chain is built from TRBV4-1 and TRBJ2-2, with D perhaps TRBD1 (6 bases). The V gene's germline CDR1 is MGHRA and CDR2 YSYEKL. The CDR3 covers 16 residues. The V end lost 0 bases, the J end lost 3 bases, and 11 bases lay between the germline ends.

The rearrangement links TRBV7-9 to TRBJ2-3; 9 bases agree with TRBD2. V was pared by 5 bases and J by 8 bases, with 11 bases of the junction left unmatched. In germline, CDR1 is SEHNR, CDR2 FQNEAQ (reference sequence). The CDR3 loop spans 15 amino acids. As DNA, the CDR3 is TGTGCCAGCAGCCCCCGGGCTAGCGGGATTGGTACGCAGTATTTT. Amino acid sequence: CASSPRASGIGTQYF. The whole variable domain, filled in from reference TRBV7-9 and TRBJ2-3, reads DTGVSQNPRHKITKRGQNVTFRCDPISEHNRLYWYRQTLGQGPEFLTYFQNEAQLEKSRLLSDRFSAERPKGSFSTLEIQRTEQGDSAMYLCASSPRASGIGTQYFGPGTRLTVL.

This clone was recorded many times. This same CDR3 is encoded by further DNA sequences in the sample. The chain joins TRBV2 to TRBJ2-5, with D hard to call. CDR1 SNHLY and CDR2 FYNNEI come from the germline V gene. V lost 2 bases, J lost 5 bases, and 12 bases lay in between. CDR3 size: 14 residues. The CDR3 loop reads CASSESTGDETQYF. In DNA, the CDR3 is TGTGCCAGCAGTGAATCTACGGGTGATGAGACCCAGTACTTC.

This clone was seen a few times. This sequence joins TRBV7-2 and TRBJ2-7; 7 bases are shared with TRBD2. Germline values: CDR1 SGHTA, CDR2 FQGNSA. With V trimmed by 7 bases and J by 4 bases, 10 bases remained unmatched. This CDR3 has 14 amino acids. CDR3 sequence: CASTHGGNMYEQYF. As DNA, the CDR3 is TGTGCCAGCACCCACGGGGGGAACATGTACGAGCAGTACTTC.

The chain joins TRBV15 to TRBJ2-3; no clear D gene. The V end lost 9 bases, the J end lost 2 bases, and 18 bases lay between the germline ends. Germline lookup yields CDR1 LNHNV and CDR2 YYDKDF (reference sequence). The CDR3 runs 15 residues. The CDR3 sequence is CATQRLSGHTDTQYF. CDR3 nucleotides: TGTGCCACTCAACGACTCTCCGGCCACACAGATACGCAGTATTTT.

This chain's CDR3 is CAAGTGYEQYF. DNA for the CDR3: TGTGCCGCCGGGACCGGATACGAGCAGTACTTC. The chain has TRBV28 and TRBJ2-7; D might be TRBD1 or TRBD2, each matching 5 bases. The germline CDR1 and CDR2 sequences are MDHEN and SYDVKM. This CDR3 spans 11 amino acids. V gave up 11 bases and J gave up 4 bases, with 12 bases separating them.

This rearrangement joins TRBV6-1 to TRBJ2-7; TRBD1 agrees at 9 bases. CDR3 length: 13 residues. Germline V gives CDR1 MNHNS, CDR2 SASEGT. The ends lost 5 bases at V and 4 bases at J; junction bases unmatched: 3. CDR3 sequence reads: CASSRTGAYEQYF. The DNA of the CDR3 is TGTGCCAGCAGTAGGACAGGGGCATACGAGCAGTACTTC.

This clone has only a few counts. The chain joins TRBV5-1 to TRBJ2-2; 7 positions agree with TRBD1. The CDR3 contains 14 residues. V was pared by 3 bases and J by 1 base, with 0 bases of the junction left unmatched. Germline V lookup: CDR1 SGHRS, CDR2 YFSETQ. This chain's CDR3 is CASSWDRNTGELFF. The CDR3 DNA reads as TGCGCCAGCAGCTGGGACAGGAACACCGGGGAGCTGTTTTTT.

Here the CDR3 reads CASSRGLAGAPETQYF. As DNA, the CDR3 is TGTGCCAGCAGCCGAGGACTAGCGGGAGCCCCCGAGACCCAGTACTTC. The chain joins TRBV14 to TRBJ2-5; TRBD2 matches at 13 bases. V lost 4 bases, J lost 5 bases, and 7 bases stayed unmatched. The CDR3 is 16 amino acids. The germline V gene has CDR1 SGHDN and CDR2 FVKESK. The whole variable domain, remainder taken from reference TRBV14 and TRBJ2-5, is EAGVTQFPSHSVIEKGQTVTLRCDPISGHDNLYWYRRVMGKEIKFLLHFVKESKQDESGMPNNRFLAERTGGTYSTLKVQPAELEDSGVYFCASSRGLAGAPETQYFGPGTRLLVL.